The 5 T cell receptor beta chains reported below all come from one sample, sequenced in a study of OX40 agonist ivuxolimab in advanced cancers. Assay used: immunoSEQ multiplex PCR; TCRdb lists only in-frame clones, some missing. The sample holds more than 65,000 clones, roughly 84% seen once. The sequencing here drew on CD4+ or CD8+ T cells sorted from blood, taken in a trial of the OX40 agonist ivuxolimab. Receptor source: an adult with an advanced solid tumor such as melanoma, head and neck, liver or kidney cancer.

The chain is built from TRBV10-2 and TRBJ1-5; no reliable D call. Trimming shortened V by 5 bases and J by 2 bases, and 7 bases separated the two germline ends. The CDR3 totals 13 residues. The V gene's germline CDR1 is WSHSY and CDR2 SAAADI. The CDR3 loop is CASSYQGNQPQHF. CDR3 coding DNA: TGCGCCAGCAGTTACCAGGGCAATCAGCCCCAGCATTTT.

This sequence joins TRBV6-6 and TRBJ2-7; no clear D gene. Between the trimmed V and J ends, which lost 2 bases and 0 bases, there was a span of 5 bases. CDR1 and CDR2 (germline): MNHNY, SVGAGI (reference sequence). CDR3 length: 13 residues. The CDR3 sequence is CASSYPSSYEQYF. The DNA of the CDR3 is TGTGCCAGCAGTTACCCGAGCTCCTACGAGCAGTACTTC.

This clone was detected a few times. CDR3 nucleotide sequence: TGTGCCACTGGGGAATCGGAGCAGCCCCAGCATTTT. Amino acids: CATGESEQPQHF. The V call is TRBV6-6, the J call TRBJ1-5; D gene uncertain. The germline gives CDR1 MNHNY, CDR2 SVGAGI (reference sequence). Deletions cut 10 bases from V and 7 bases from J, with 14 bases between. The CDR3 length is 12 residues.

The chain joins TRBV2 to TRBJ1-5; D gene unclear. This CDR3 spans 15 amino acids. The germline V gene has CDR1 SNHLY and CDR2 FYNNEI. Trimming took off 2 bases at V and 3 bases at J, with 11 bases between the two ends. CDR3 coding DNA: TGTGCCAGCAGTGAATTTGGACGCTTCAATCAGCCCCAGCATTTT. This encodes CASSEFGRFNQPQHF. The variable domain in full, completed from reference TRBV2 and TRBJ1-5, reads EPEVTQTPSHQVTQMGQEVILRCVPISNHLYFYWYRQILGQKVEFLVSFYNNEISEKSEIFDDQFSVERPDGSNFTLKIRSTKLEDSAMYFCASSEFGRFNQPQHFGDGTRLSIL.

The J gene is TRBJ1-4, the V gene TRBV7-9, with 10 bases fitting TRBD1. Germline V gene sequence: CDR1 SEHNR, CDR2 FQNEAQ (reference sequence). V lost 5 bases to trimming and J lost 5 bases; unmatched junction nucleotides: 5. This CDR3 comprises 15 residues. CDR3: CASSRWTGGNEKLFF. The CDR3 DNA follows: TGTGCCAGCAGCCGCTGGACAGGGGGGAATGAAAAACTGTTTTTT.